The entry that follows covers one TCR beta chain sequence. The target antigen is unknown. Germline trimming cut 5 bases from V and 0 bases from J; bases unmatched to any gene: 8. This CDR3 contains 16 residues. Germline CDR1 is MNHEY and CDR2 is SMNVEV (reference sequence). Produced via immunoSEQ multiplex PCR; TCRdb's table is partial and in-frame only. The sample has under 45,000 clones; roughly 88% are singletons. Samples with a second dose at about 4 or about 12 weeks were pooled together. The sample is drawn from a study of T cell responses to AZD1222 COVID-19 vaccine. Broader study findings: Just 6 or 7 people given AZD1222 tested seropositive at baseline. Clonal diversity was possibly underestimated, and white British individuals and females predominated among donors.

Sample: peripheral blood, taken 28 days after the second AZD1222 dose. The sequence came from an adult who received the AZD1222 COVID-19 vaccine. The rearrangement joins TRBV27 to TRBJ2-7; 9 bases are shared with TRBD1. In DNA, the CDR3 is TGTGCCAGCAGTCCTCATAAGGGACAGGGCTCCTACGAGCAGTACTTC. Amino acid sequence: CASSPHKGQGSYEQYF.